This TCR beta chain was identified in a study of cytomegalovirus exposure and HLA in healthy donors. The V gene's germline CDR1 is MNHEY and CDR2 SMNVEV (reference sequence). The CDR3 length is 15 residues. V was cut by 7 bases and J by 2 bases, with 12 bases left in between. Points from the study as a whole: An analysis done earlier found most TCR beta V segments productive about 87% or about 30% of the time. Excluded: some indistinguishable V segments such as TRBV6-2 and TRBV6-3. What a later analysis reportedly showed was that an Asian-associated ancestry cluster had fewer N-insertions than the approximately 720-donor mean.

The PCR made use of 60 Vbeta and 13 Jbeta primers. TCRdb's table, derived via immunoSEQ multiplex PCR, lists solely in-frame clones and lacks some. The repertoire consists of roughly 160,000 clones, with roughly 80% occurring once and the leading ten covering about 4.5%. For this clone: The target antigen is unknown.

The specimen sequenced was PBMCs. The sequence came from a young man in good health and CMV-seronegative. The chain links TRBV27 to TRBJ2-6; no clear D gene. CDR3 nucleotides: TGTGCCAGCACCCCCACGCGCCCTGGGGCCAACGTCCTGACTTTC. Translated: CASTPTRPGANVLTF.